This TCR beta chain derives from a study of blood T cell repertoires in COVID-19. Study information: Donors in the United States, Italy and Spain gave samples during acute or convalescent COVID-19.

V dropped 3 bases and J dropped 0 bases, with 9 bases sitting between them. This CDR3 contains 15 residues. Germline loops: CDR1 LNHDA, CDR2 SQIVND (reference sequence). In the study's own analysis: It was from reference gene primer amplification that nucleated cell counts were estimated. Assay used: immunoSEQ multiplex PCR; TCRdb lists only in-frame clones, some missing. V and J calls and clone size are copied from that table; D and trimming were computed from the DNA. The sample contains 90,000 to 130,000 clones, more than 75% of which appear only once. What was sequenced was peripheral blood. The TCR was taken from a woman between 50 and 59 years old with acute or convalescent COVID-19. The V and J genes are TRBV19 and TRBJ1-5; the D is unclear. CDR3 sequence: CASSISPYSNQPQHF. CDR3 DNA sequence: TGTGCCAGTAGTATTAGCCCTTATAGCAATCAGCCCCAGCATTTT.